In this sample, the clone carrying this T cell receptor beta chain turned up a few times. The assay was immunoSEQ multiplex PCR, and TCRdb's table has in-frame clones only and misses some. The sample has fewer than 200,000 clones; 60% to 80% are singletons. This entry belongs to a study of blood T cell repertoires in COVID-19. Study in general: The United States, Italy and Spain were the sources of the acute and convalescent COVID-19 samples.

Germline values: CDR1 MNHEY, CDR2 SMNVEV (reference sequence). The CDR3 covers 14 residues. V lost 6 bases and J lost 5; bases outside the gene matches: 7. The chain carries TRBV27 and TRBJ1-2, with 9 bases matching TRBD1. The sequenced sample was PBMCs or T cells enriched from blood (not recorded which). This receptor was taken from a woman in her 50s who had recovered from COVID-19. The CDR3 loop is CASSQGQGTYGYTF. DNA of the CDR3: TGTGCCAGCAGCCAGGGACAGGGAACGTATGGCTACACCTTC.